This TCR beta chain appears in the sequencing data of a study of cytomegalovirus exposure and HLA in healthy donors. General observations from the study: Researchers left out some V segments, among them TRBV6-2 and TRBV6-3, as indistinguishable. The authors later linked a missense DCLRE1C variant to TCR beta V- and J-gene trimming.

The PCR was carried out with 60 Vbeta primers and 13 Jbeta primers. Libraries were prepared by immunoSEQ multiplex PCR; TCRdb keeps only in-frame clonotypes and omits some of them. The sample holds 75,000 to 95,000 clones; 78% are singletons and the top ten take about 4.4%. This clone turned up a few times. The antigen is not known. The V end lost 0 bases, the J end lost 6 bases, and 5 bases lay between the germline ends. Germline CDR1 reads SGHDT; CDR2 reads YYEEEE. This CDR3 is built from 12 residues. This rearrangement joins TRBV5-6 to TRBJ2-3; D gene ambiguous. The sequenced material came from PBMCs. This clonotype was sampled from a male donor in good health and CMV-seropositive. In DNA form, the CDR3 reads TGTGCCAGCAGCTTGGACCAGGATACGCAGTATTTT. Protein product: CASSLDQDTQYF.